Reported below is one T cell receptor beta chain. Its antigen is not identified. For the second PCR, which ran for 7 to 11 cycles, a sample-barcoded 5' primer and a J-beta primer mix were used. TCRdb reprocessed the 5' RACE reads via MiXCR and lists one record per CDR3 protein. The sample carries 1.4 million to 1.5 million distinct CDR3 sequences, around two fifths recorded once. The CDR3 loop spans 13 amino acids. V dropped 6 bases and J dropped 3 bases, with 8 bases sitting between them. Germline V gene sequence: CDR1 ENHRY, CDR2 SYGVKD. The data stem from a study of blood T cells in healthy people across ages. Whole-study context: Template switching retrieved approximately one barcoded beta molecule for each two T cells.

Study-level findings and limits: Diversity of TCR beta per million T cells declined in a roughly linear way with age.

This sequence joins TRBV10-3 and TRBJ1-4, with D uncertain. Input material: blood. This receptor was obtained from a woman aged 18-29 years in good health. The CDR3 DNA follows: TGTGCCATCAGCACGGGGTCTAATGAAAAACTGTTTTTT. Encoded protein: CAISTGSNEKLFF.